The T cell receptor (beta chain) described here comes from a study of sequential checkpoint blockade in melanoma. Study overall: Randomization was 1:1 between first-line nivolumab→ipilimumab and ipilimumab→nivolumab.

Stated treatment: randomized to nivolumab then ipilimumab (arm A) or the reverse (arm B). DNA-damaging chemotherapy had not been given to any patient beforehand. This clone has a single count. Sequencing was performed with immunoSEQ multiplex PCR; in TCRdb, only in-frame clones are kept and a portion is missing. The sample lists about 20,000 clones; around 73% were seen once. Germline CDR1 MNHEY, CDR2 SMNVEV (reference sequence). Trimming took off 7 bases at V and 2 bases at J, with 15 bases between the two ends. The CDR3 extends over 14 amino acids. This TCR was recovered from a human donor with melanoma. The sequences come from CD8+ T cells sorted from blood (inferred from file names), collected from a patient given nivolumab and ipilimumab in sequence. The V call is TRBV27, the J call TRBJ2-7; D unclear. CDR3 region: CASTPLSAAYEQYF. The CDR3 bases are TGTGCCAGCACCCCCCTGAGCGCTGCCTACGAGCAGTACTTC.